Included here is one TCR beta chain sequence, with context. The data were obtained in a study of OX40 agonist ivuxolimab in advanced cancers. Background on the study: Patients assigned to dose escalation were diagnosed with hepatocellular carcinoma, melanoma, renal cell or head and neck cancer.

TCRdb's copy holds only in-frame clones and misses some; the assay was immunoSEQ multiplex PCR. The profile covers 40,000 to 60,000 clones, with around 80% appearing a single time and around 1.6% taken by the ten largest. Germline CDR1 reads MGHDK; CDR2 reads SYGVNS. The CDR3 extends over 13 amino acids. V lost 1 base and J lost 8, with 11 bases in between. The receptor comes from an adult with an advanced solid tumor such as melanoma, head and neck, liver or kidney cancer. The V gene is TRBV25-1, the J gene TRBJ1-2; D unresolved. The specimen was CD4+ or CD8+ T cells sorted from blood, collected in a trial of the OX40 agonist ivuxolimab. The CDR3 loop is CASSESGSWGYTF. Here the CDR3 DNA reads TGTGCCAGCAGTGAATCCGGGAGCTGGGGCTACACCTTC.